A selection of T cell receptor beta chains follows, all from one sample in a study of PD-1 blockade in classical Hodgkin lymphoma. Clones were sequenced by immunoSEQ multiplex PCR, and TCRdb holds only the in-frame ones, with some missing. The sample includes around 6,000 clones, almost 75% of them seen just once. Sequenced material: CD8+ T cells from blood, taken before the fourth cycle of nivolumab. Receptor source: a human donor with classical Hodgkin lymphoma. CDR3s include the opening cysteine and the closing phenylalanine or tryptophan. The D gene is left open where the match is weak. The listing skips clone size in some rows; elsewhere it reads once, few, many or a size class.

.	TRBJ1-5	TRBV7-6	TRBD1	CASSLGQGYQPQHF	TGTGCCAGCAGCTTAGGACAGGGGTATCAGCCCCAGCATTTT
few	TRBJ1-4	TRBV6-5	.	CAAGVAGEKLFF	TGTGCCGCCGGGGTTGCGGGTGAAAAACTGTTTTTT
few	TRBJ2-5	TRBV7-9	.	CASSDPNTGKETQYF	TGTGCCAGCAGCGATCCTAACACAGGGAAGGAGACCCAGTACTTC
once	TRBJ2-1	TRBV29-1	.	CSVRHGSNNEQFF	TGCAGCGTTCGTCACGGGTCTAACAATGAGCAGTTCTTC
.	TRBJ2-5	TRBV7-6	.	CASSLAWVTETQYF	TGTGCCAGCAGCTTAGCTTGGGTTACGGAGACCCAGTACTTC
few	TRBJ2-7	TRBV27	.	CASTGTDYEQYF	TGTGCCAGCACCGGGACTGACTACGAGCAGTACTTC
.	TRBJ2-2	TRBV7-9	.	CASSFRGTNTGELFF	TGTGCCAGCAGCTTCCGGGGCACGAACACCGGGGAGCTGTTTTTT
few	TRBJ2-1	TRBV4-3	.	CASSQDGNRLNEQFF	TGCGCCAGCAGCCAAGATGGGAACCGCCTCAATGAGCAGTTCTTC
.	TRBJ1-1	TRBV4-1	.	CASSPERGEAFF	TGCGCCAGCAGCCCAGAGAGAGGTGAAGCTTTCTTT
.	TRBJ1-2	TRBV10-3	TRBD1	CAISEGTGDGYTF	TGTGCCATCAGTGAGGGGACAGGCGATGGCTACACCTTC
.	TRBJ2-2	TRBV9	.	CASSDNRAGELFF	TGTGCCAGCAGCGACAACAGAGCCGGGGAGCTGTTTTTT
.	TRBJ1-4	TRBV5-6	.	CASSWGSGTGEKLFF	TGTGCCAGCAGCTGGGGGTCGGGGACCGGTGAAAAACTGTTTTTT
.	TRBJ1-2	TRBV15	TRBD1	CATSPDRGPLLNYGYTF	TGTGCCACCAGCCCGGACAGGGGACCCCTCCTTAACTATGGCTACACCTTC
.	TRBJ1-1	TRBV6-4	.	CASRDNLNTEAFF	TGTGCCAGTCGGGACAACTTGAACACTGAAGCTTTCTTT
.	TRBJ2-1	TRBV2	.	CASRYRESREQFF	TGTGCCAGCAGGTACAGGGAGTCACGGGAGCAGTTCTTC
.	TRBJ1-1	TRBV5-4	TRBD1	CASSPRQGETEAFF	TGTGCCAGCAGCCCTAGACAGGGGGAGACTGAAGCTTTCTTT
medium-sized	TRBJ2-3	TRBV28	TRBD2	CASSLGLAGELSGDTQYF	TGTGCCAGCAGTTTAGGACTAGCGGGGGAGTTAAGCGGAGATACGCAGTATTTT
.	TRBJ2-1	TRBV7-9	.	CASSLFGSLGDEQFF	TGTGCCAGCAGCTTATTCGGGTCCCTCGGCGATGAGCAGTTCTTC
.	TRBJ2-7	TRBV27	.	CASSHGPYEQYF	TGTGCCAGCAGTCATGGACCCTACGAGCAGTACTTC
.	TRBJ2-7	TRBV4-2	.	CASSQDPGDYEQYF	TGTGCCAGCAGCCAAGATCCGGGAGACTACGAGCAGTACTTC
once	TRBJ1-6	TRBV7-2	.	CASSKGRLRESRPLHF	TGTGCCAGCAGTAAGGGGCGGCTCCGCGAAAGTCGGCCCCTCCACTTT
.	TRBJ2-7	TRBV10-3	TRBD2	CATVGGGSYEQYF	TGTGCCACCGTTGGGGGGGGCTCCTACGAGCAGTACTTC
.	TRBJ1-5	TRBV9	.	CASSASPSNQPQHF	TGTGCCAGCAGCGCCTCACCCAGCAATCAGCCCCAGCATTTT
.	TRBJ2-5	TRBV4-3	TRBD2	CASSQDSVAGGRETQYF	TGCGCCAGCAGCCAAGACTCGGTAGCGGGGGGGCGAGAGACCCAGTACTTC
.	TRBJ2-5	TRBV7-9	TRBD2	CASSLAGGMGETQYF	TGTGCCAGCAGCTTAGCGGGAGGGATGGGAGAGACCCAGTACTTC
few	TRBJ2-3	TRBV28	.	CASSLSATDTQYF	TGTGCCAGCAGTTTATCAGCCACAGATACGCAGTATTTT
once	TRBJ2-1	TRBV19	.	CASSSRDAYNEQFF	TGTGCCAGTAGCAGCCGGGACGCCTACAATGAGCAGTTCTTC
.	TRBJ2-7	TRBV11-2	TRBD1	CASSLGDRTYEQYF	TGTGCCAGCAGCTTAGGGGACAGAACCTACGAGCAGTACTTC
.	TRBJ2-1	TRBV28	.	CASSLVGAHYNEQFF	TGTGCCAGCAGTTTAGTGGGGGCCCACTACAATGAGCAGTTCTTC
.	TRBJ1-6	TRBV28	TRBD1	CASSSPGRQGQGSPLHF	TGTGCCAGCAGTTCTCCCGGGCGACAGGGGCAGGGGTCACCCCTCCACTTT
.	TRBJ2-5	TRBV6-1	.	CASSEDPPLGWQETQYF	TGTGCCAGCAGTGAAGATCCGCCTTTAGGTTGGCAAGAGACCCAGTACTTC
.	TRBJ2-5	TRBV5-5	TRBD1	CASSVPGQGLETQYF	TGTGCCAGCAGCGTACCGGGACAGGGGTTGGAGACCCAGTACTTC
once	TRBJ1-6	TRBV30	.	CAWSVERAYNSPLHF	TGTGCCTGGAGTGTGGAGCGAGCCTATAATTCACCCCTCCACTTT